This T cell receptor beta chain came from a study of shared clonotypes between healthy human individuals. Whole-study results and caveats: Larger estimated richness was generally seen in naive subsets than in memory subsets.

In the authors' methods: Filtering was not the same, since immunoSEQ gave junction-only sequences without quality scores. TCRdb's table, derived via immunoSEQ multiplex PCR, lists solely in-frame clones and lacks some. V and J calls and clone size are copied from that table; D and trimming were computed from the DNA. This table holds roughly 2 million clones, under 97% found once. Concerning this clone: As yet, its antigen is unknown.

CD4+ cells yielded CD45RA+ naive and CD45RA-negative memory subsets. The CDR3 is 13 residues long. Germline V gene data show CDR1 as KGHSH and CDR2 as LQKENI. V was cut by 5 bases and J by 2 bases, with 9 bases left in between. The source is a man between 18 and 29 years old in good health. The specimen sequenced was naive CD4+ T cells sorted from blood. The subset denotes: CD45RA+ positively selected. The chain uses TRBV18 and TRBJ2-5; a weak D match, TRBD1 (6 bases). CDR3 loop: CASSARGQETQYF. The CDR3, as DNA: TGTGCCAGCTCAGCCAGGGGACAAGAGACCCAGTACTTC.